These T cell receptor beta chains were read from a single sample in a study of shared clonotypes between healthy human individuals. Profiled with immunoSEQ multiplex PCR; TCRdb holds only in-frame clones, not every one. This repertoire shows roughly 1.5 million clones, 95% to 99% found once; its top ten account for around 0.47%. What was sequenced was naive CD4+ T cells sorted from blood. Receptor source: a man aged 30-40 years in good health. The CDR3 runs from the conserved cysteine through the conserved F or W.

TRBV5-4 CASSPGTGSFGELFF
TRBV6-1 CASSEGQGFYNEQFF
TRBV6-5 CASSSRQGGNYEQYF
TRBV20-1 CSANTDTQYF
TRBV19 CASSIGQVVNNEQFF
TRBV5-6 CASRGQGLFGELFF
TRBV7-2 CASSRQGVISYEQYF
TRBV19 CASSPRGGTVYGYTF
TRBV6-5 CASSYSRITNHEQYF
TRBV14 CASSPLRGGALETQYF
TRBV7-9 CASSLRGTTYEQYF
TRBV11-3 CASSSLEQGGYNEQFF
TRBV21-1 CASSKVSHQPQHF
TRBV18 CASSILAGEDGKEQYF
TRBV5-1 CASSGLPENTEAFF
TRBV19 CASRTSGANVLTF
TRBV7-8 CASSLGRAEAFF
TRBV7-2 CASSLGTPNEQFF
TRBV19 CASSIPGTPNEKLFF
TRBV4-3 CASARNRLAGNEQFF
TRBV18 CASSPRTYNEQFF
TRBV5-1 CASSQDRGRELFF
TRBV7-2 CASRIDYIQETQYF
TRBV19 CASSIGGLSQNEQFF
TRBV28 CASSQTPNTEAFF
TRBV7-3 CASSPSPQETQYF
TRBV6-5 CASSYNRQWSYEQYF
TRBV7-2 CASSPYPTGRDTEAFF
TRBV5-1 CASSPPGKANEKLFF
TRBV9 CASSVAIRAMNTEAFF
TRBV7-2 CASSSAHRGSPYEQYF
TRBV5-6 CASISQTSGSYEQYF
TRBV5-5 CASSLERGGETQYF
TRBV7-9 CASSPSGGPQPQHF
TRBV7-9 CASSLRVNHEQFF
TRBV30 CAWSRGSTEAFF
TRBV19 CASSGQGGNQPQHF
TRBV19 CASSIFQGTDQPQHF
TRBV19 CASSKAIGVDTEAFF
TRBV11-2 CASSLGGYNEQYF
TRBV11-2 CASSSSRTEAFF
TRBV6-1 CASMKGVAYGYTF
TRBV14 CASSQQTGNYGYTF
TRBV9 CASSPTGSGANVLTF
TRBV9 CASSGSLSGTQYF
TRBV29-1 CSALLVSETQYF
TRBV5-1 CASSPVVREGRETQYF
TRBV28 CASEEPRSPDTQYF
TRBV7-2 CASSLVGPPQETQYF
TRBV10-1 CASSESTASGNTIYF
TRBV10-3 CATEDGTGTQYF
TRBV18 CASSPVVSTPNTEAFF